A selection of T cell receptor beta chains follows, all from one sample in a study of blood T cell repertoires in COVID-19. Sequencing was performed with immunoSEQ multiplex PCR; in TCRdb, only in-frame clones are kept and a portion is missing. The table includes some 300,000 clones, approximately 90% detected once. Material for sequencing was PBMCs or T cells enriched from blood (not recorded which). These receptor sequences come from a woman aged 55-75 years in a cohort exposed to, infected with or recovered from COVID-19 (not recorded which). CDR3s include the opening cysteine and the closing phenylalanine or tryptophan. The D gene is left open where the match is weak. Not all rows give a size; the values are once, few, many and, for expanded clones, a class.

abundance: NA
d_gene: TRBD1
j_gene: TRBJ2-1
v_gene: TRBV18
CDR3aa: CASSPARDRTNEQFF
CDR3nt: TGTGCCAGCTCACCAGCCAGGGACAGGACAAATGAGCAGTTCTTC

abundance: once
d_gene: TRBD1
j_gene: TRBJ2-4
v_gene: TRBV5-4
CDR3aa: CASSLQGGENIQYF
CDR3nt: TGTGCCAGCAGCTTACAGGGGGGAGAAAACATTCAGTACTTC

abundance: NA
d_gene: NA
j_gene: TRBJ2-5
v_gene: TRBV11-2
CDR3aa: CASSLVGGLPLAQYF
CDR3nt: TGTGCCAGCAGCTTAGTAGGAGGGTTACCGTTGGCCCAGTACTTC

abundance: NA
d_gene: NA
j_gene: TRBJ1-1
v_gene: TRBV19
CDR3aa: CASSVRVGTEAFF
CDR3nt: TGTGCCAGTAGTGTCAGGGTGGGGACTGAAGCTTTCTTT

abundance: NA
d_gene: TRBD1
j_gene: TRBJ1-1
v_gene: TRBV9
CDR3aa: CASSPWTGGVEAFF
CDR3nt: TGTGCCAGCAGCCCTTGGACAGGGGGGGTTGAAGCTTTCTTT

abundance: NA
d_gene: NA
j_gene: TRBJ1-5
v_gene: TRBV6-5
CDR3aa: CASNVWEQANQPQHF
CDR3nt: TGTGCCAGCAACGTATGGGAGCAGGCTAATCAGCCCCAGCATTTT

abundance: once
d_gene: TRBD2
j_gene: TRBJ2-7
v_gene: TRBV3-1/TRBV3-2
CDR3aa: CASSPLTSGNTYEQYF
CDR3nt: TGTGCCAGCAGCCCCCTAACTAGCGGGAATACCTACGAGCAGTACTTC

abundance: NA
d_gene: TRBD2
j_gene: TRBJ2-7
v_gene: TRBV27
CDR3aa: CASRRFSGSDYEQYF
CDR3nt: TGTGCCAGCAGACGTTTTAGCGGGAGCGACTACGAGCAGTACTTC

abundance: NA
d_gene: NA
j_gene: TRBJ1-3
v_gene: TRBV19
CDR3aa: CASSIGVSGNTIYF
CDR3nt: TGTGCCAGTAGTATTGGAGTCTCTGGAAACACCATATATTTT

abundance: NA
d_gene: TRBD1
j_gene: TRBJ1-2
v_gene: TRBV28
CDR3aa: CASSFPAPRQGSYGYTF
CDR3nt: TGTGCCAGCAGTTTCCCAGCACCCCGACAGGGGTCCTATGGCTACACCTTC

abundance: once
d_gene: NA
j_gene: TRBJ2-7
v_gene: TRBV7-8
CDR3aa: CASSLERVGIGWSYEQYF
CDR3nt: TGTGCCAGCAGCTTAGAACGGGTAGGAATCGGTTGGTCCTACGAGCAGTACTTC

abundance: once
d_gene: NA
j_gene: TRBJ1-2
v_gene: TRBV28
CDR3aa: CASSSPEGSYSYGYTF
CDR3nt: TGTGCCAGCAGTTCCCCGGAAGGGAGTTATAGCTATGGCTACACCTTC

abundance: NA
d_gene: NA
j_gene: TRBJ2-7
v_gene: TRBV18
CDR3aa: CASSPVLYEQYF
CDR3nt: TGTGCCAGCTCACCAGTACTTTACGAGCAGTACTTC

abundance: NA
d_gene: NA
j_gene: TRBJ2-7
v_gene: TRBV7-6
CDR3aa: CASSLAKDRYYEQYF
CDR3nt: TGTGCCAGCAGCTTAGCTAAAGACAGATACTACGAGCAGTACTTC

abundance: NA
d_gene: NA
j_gene: TRBJ2-2
v_gene: TRBV11-3
CDR3aa: CASSFSGETTGELFF
CDR3nt: TGTGCCAGCAGCTTTTCGGGAGAAACCACCGGGGAGCTGTTTTTT

abundance: NA
d_gene: NA
j_gene: TRBJ2-3
v_gene: TRBV10-3
CDR3aa: CAIRDRDTSTDTQYF
CDR3nt: TGTGCCATCAGGGACCGGGACACCAGCACAGATACGCAGTATTTT

abundance: NA
d_gene: NA
j_gene: TRBJ2-3
v_gene: TRBV6-5
CDR3aa: CASSFPRKGGGDTQYF
CDR3nt: TGTGCCAGCAGTTTCCCCCGGAAGGGAGGTGGAGATACGCAGTATTTT

abundance: once
d_gene: NA
j_gene: TRBJ1-4
v_gene: TRBV19
CDR3aa: CATRHRFGEKLFF
CDR3nt: TGTGCCACCAGACACAGGTTCGGCGAAAAACTGTTTTTT

abundance: NA
d_gene: TRBD1
j_gene: TRBJ1-6
v_gene: TRBV19
CDR3aa: CASTAGDRGYNSPLHF
CDR3nt: TGTGCCAGTACGGCGGGGGACAGGGGCTATAATTCACCCCTCCACTTT

abundance: NA
d_gene: TRBD1
j_gene: TRBJ1-2
v_gene: TRBV12-5
CDR3aa: CASGLTGGKVGYTF
CDR3nt: TGTGCTAGTGGTTTGACAGGGGGTAAGGTTGGCTACACCTTC

abundance: NA
d_gene: TRBD1
j_gene: TRBJ1-2
v_gene: TRBV5-6
CDR3aa: CASRDRGPHYGYTF
CDR3nt: TGTGCCAGCAGGGACAGGGGGCCCCACTATGGCTACACCTTC

abundance: once
d_gene: NA
j_gene: TRBJ1-2
v_gene: TRBV6-5
CDR3aa: CASRRDLEGYTF
CDR3nt: TGTGCCAGCAGGCGGGACTTAGAGGGCTACACCTTC

abundance: NA
d_gene: TRBD1
j_gene: TRBJ1-3
v_gene: TRBV3-1/TRBV3-2
CDR3aa: CASSQKGTASSGNTIYF
CDR3nt: TGTGCCAGCAGCCAAAAGGGGACAGCTAGCTCTGGAAACACCATATATTTT

abundance: NA
d_gene: NA
j_gene: TRBJ2-1
v_gene: TRBV10-3
CDR3aa: CAISETDNEQFF
CDR3nt: TGTGCCATCAGTGAGACGGACAATGAGCAGTTCTTC

abundance: once
d_gene: NA
j_gene: TRBJ2-7
v_gene: TRBV19
CDR3aa: CASSIRGSFITTYEQYF
CDR3nt: TGTGCCAGTAGTATACGTGGCAGCTTCATAACTACCTACGAGCAGTACTTC

abundance: NA
d_gene: TRBD2
j_gene: TRBJ2-1
v_gene: TRBV2
CDR3aa: CATLAGGPGEQFF
CDR3nt: TGTGCCACCCTAGCGGGAGGGCCGGGGGAGCAGTTCTTC

abundance: few
d_gene: TRBD2
j_gene: TRBJ2-1
v_gene: TRBV9
CDR3aa: CASSVTPGGGDNEQFF
CDR3nt: TGTGCCAGCAGCGTAACCCCGGGGGGTGGGGATAATGAGCAGTTCTTC

abundance: NA
d_gene: NA
j_gene: TRBJ2-7
v_gene: TRBV7-2
CDR3aa: CASSSRADYEQYF
CDR3nt: TGTGCCAGCAGCTCGAGAGCGGATTACGAGCAGTACTTC

abundance: once
d_gene: TRBD1
j_gene: TRBJ2-3
v_gene: TRBV14
CDR3aa: CASSQRQGVVTDTQYF
CDR3nt: TGTGCCAGCAGCCAGAGACAGGGGGTCGTCACAGATACGCAGTATTTT

abundance: NA
d_gene: TRBD1
j_gene: TRBJ2-7
v_gene: TRBV28
CDR3aa: CASSLRDRYSYEQYF
CDR3nt: TGTGCCAGCAGTCTCCGGGACAGGTACTCCTACGAGCAGTACTTC

abundance: NA
d_gene: TRBD1
j_gene: TRBJ1-6
v_gene: TRBV7-8
CDR3aa: CASSSNRPGQYNSPLHF
CDR3nt: TGTGCCAGCAGCTCAAATCGCCCGGGACAGTATAATTCACCCCTCCACTTT

abundance: NA
d_gene: NA
j_gene: TRBJ2-1
v_gene: TRBV2
CDR3aa: CASSGEFNNEQFF
CDR3nt: TGTGCCAGCAGTGGGGAGTTCAACAATGAGCAGTTCTTC

abundance: NA
d_gene: NA
j_gene: TRBJ1-1
v_gene: TRBV28
CDR3aa: CASSLLREPTAFF
CDR3nt: TGTGCCAGCAGTTTGCTCAGGGAACCGACAGCTTTCTTT

abundance: once
d_gene: TRBD2
j_gene: TRBJ2-1
v_gene: TRBV14
CDR3aa: CASSQESGKASGRNEQFF
CDR3nt: TGTGCCAGCAGCCAAGAATCGGGGAAGGCTAGCGGGAGGAATGAGCAGTTCTTC

abundance: NA
d_gene: NA
j_gene: TRBJ1-3
v_gene: TRBV28
CDR3aa: CASSPPSVSGNTIYF
CDR3nt: TGTGCCAGCAGTCCCCCCAGCGTCTCTGGAAACACCATATATTTT

abundance: NA
d_gene: NA
j_gene: TRBJ2-7
v_gene: TRBV6-2/TRBV6-3
CDR3aa: CASSYSAGSSYEQYF
CDR3nt: TGTGCCAGCAGTTACTCGGCTGGGAGCTCCTACGAGCAGTACTTC

abundance: NA
d_gene: TRBD1
j_gene: TRBJ2-5
v_gene: TRBV2
CDR3aa: CASSEVTGAVTQYF
CDR3nt: TGTGCCAGCAGTGAAGTTACAGGGGCGGTGACCCAGTACTTC

abundance: NA
d_gene: NA
j_gene: TRBJ2-3
v_gene: TRBV6-4
CDR3aa: CASSGSLFSTDTQYF
CDR3nt: TGTGCCAGCAGCGGGAGTCTCTTTTCCACAGATACGCAGTATTTT

abundance: NA
d_gene: TRBD1
j_gene: TRBJ2-7
v_gene: TRBV2
CDR3aa: CASSFYRGTYEQYF
CDR3nt: TGTGCCAGCAGCTTTTACAGGGGCACCTACGAGCAGTACTTC

abundance: NA
d_gene: TRBD2
j_gene: TRBJ2-5
v_gene: TRBV7-9
CDR3aa: CASSPRLAGGTQYF
CDR3nt: TGTGCCAGCAGCCCACGACTAGCGGGGGGGACCCAGTACTTC

abundance: NA
d_gene: NA
j_gene: TRBJ2-7
v_gene: TRBV27
CDR3aa: CASSSRQVDEQYF
CDR3nt: TGTGCCAGCAGTTCCCGACAGGTCGACGAGCAGTACTTC

abundance: NA
d_gene: NA
j_gene: TRBJ1-4
v_gene: TRBV24-1
CDR3aa: CATSDQGGTNEKLFF
CDR3nt: TGTGCCACCAGTGACCAAGGGGGAACTAATGAAAAACTGTTTTTT

abundance: NA
d_gene: TRBD1
j_gene: TRBJ2-1
v_gene: TRBV24-1
CDR3aa: CATSDRTGGGNEQFF
CDR3nt: TGTGCCACCAGTGACCGGACAGGGGGGGGCAATGAGCAGTTCTTC

abundance: NA
d_gene: TRBD1
j_gene: TRBJ2-5
v_gene: TRBV29-1
CDR3aa: CSVAKGAQTQYF
CDR3nt: TGCAGCGTAGCCAAGGGGGCCCAGACCCAGTACTTC

abundance: few
d_gene: NA
j_gene: TRBJ1-1
v_gene: TRBV27
CDR3aa: CASRADRPNTEAFF
CDR3nt: TGTGCCAGCAGAGCGGACCGACCGAACACTGAAGCTTTCTTT

abundance: NA
d_gene: TRBD1
j_gene: TRBJ1-2
v_gene: TRBV5-8
CDR3aa: CASIRTGGFPTYGYTF
CDR3nt: TGTGCCAGCATACGGACAGGGGGCTTCCCGACCTATGGCTACACCTTC